These 7 T cell receptor beta chains came from one sample sequenced in a study of human T cells and chemical hapten exposure. TCRdb passed the RACE reads through MiXCR, listing each CDR3 protein once. Seen here are 370,000 or so distinct CDR3 sequences, approximately 4.4% observed once, and the top ten hold around 2%. Time point given: patch test 1, 2 weeks after DPC sensitization. The treatment is: therapeutic diphenylcyclopropenone sensitization with weekly scalp DPC. Sequences were derived from whole blood, sampled in connection with sensitization to the hapten diphenylcyclopropenone (DPC). All receptors derive from a woman aged 45-60 years with alopecia areata. Some clones in this sample may be carry-over from other donors' samples.

This clonotype has a count of ten or more. The chain combines TRBV7-9 with TRBJ2-3, with 9 bases fitting TRBD2. The CDR3 sequence is 16 residues long. With 3 bases clipped from V and 2 bases from J, the junction kept 6 bases outside the gene matches. Germline V gene data show CDR1 as SEHNR and CDR2 as FQNEAQ (reference sequence). The CDR3 DNA is TGTGCCAGCAGCTTGTATAGCGGGGGATTCACAGATACGCAGTATTTT. Its protein is CASSLYSGGFTDTQYF. Complete variable domain (other parts from reference TRBV7-9 and TRBJ2-3): DTGVSQNPRHKITKRGQNVTFRCDPISEHNRLYWYRQTLGQGPEFLTYFQNEAQLEKSRLLSDRFSAERPKGSFSTLEIQRTEQGDSAMYLCASSLYSGGFTDTQYFGPGTRLTVL.

This clonotype came up many times. V usage is TRBV7-2 and J usage is TRBJ1-3, with D unresolved. Germline-derived CDR1 and CDR2 are SGHTA and FQGNSA. Trimming pared 5 bases from V and 0 bases from J, leaving 5 bases between. The length of the CDR3 is 13 residues. DNA of the CDR3: TGTGCCAGCAGCCGCACCTCTGGAAACACCATATATTTT. Amino acids: CASSRTSGNTIYF.

CDR3 in amino acids: CASSLSVGPPRTGELFF. CDR3 in DNA: TGTGCCAGCAGCTTATCTGTCGGGCCCCCTAGGACCGGGGAGCTGTTTTTT. This sequence joins TRBV7-9 and TRBJ2-2, with unresolved D. The CDR3 runs 17 residues. Per the germline V gene, CDR1 is SEHNR and CDR2 is FQNEAQ (reference sequence). V was trimmed by 2 bases and J by 5 bases, leaving 18 bases between them.

The V call is TRBV7-2, the J call TRBJ2-3; D tentatively fits TRBD1 or TRBD2 (5 bases each). The CDR3 is 12 amino acids. CDR1 and CDR2 (germline): SGHTA, FQGNSA. The ends were cut back, 5 bases at V and 8 bases at J, with 11 bases in the middle. The CDR3, as DNA: TGTGCCAGCAGCCCCGGGACCTCTACGCAGTATTTT. This gives the protein CASSPGTSTQYF.

This clonotype was counted a few times. J is TRBJ2-2 and V is TRBV19, with a possible D match to TRBD1 (5 bases). CDR3 length: 18 amino acids. Germline CDR1 and CDR2: LNHDA and SQIVND (reference sequence). V shed 2 bases and J shed 2 bases, with 18 bases lying between them. The DNA of the CDR3 is TGTGCCAGTAGTATAATTAGGGTCCTAGGGGTCAACACCGGGGAGCTGTTTTTT. Translated: CASSIIRVLGVNTGELFF.

This clonotype turned up a few times. The chain is built from TRBV5-1 and TRBJ1-1, with 11 bases aligning to TRBD1. The CDR3 covers 16 residues. The V and J ends lost 3 bases and 6 bases, in that order; junction bases with no gene match: 10. Germline V lookup: CDR1 SGHRS, CDR2 YFSETQ. The CDR3 nucleotides read TGCGCCAGCAGCTCGCGGGGACAGGGGGGAACTTCTGAAGCTTTCTTT. Its protein is CASSSRGQGGTSEAFF.

This clonotype occurred many times. V is TRBV4-1 and J is TRBJ1-5, with 8 bases identical to TRBD1. The CDR3 loop spans 16 amino acids. V was pared by 0 bases and J by 3 bases, with 4 bases of the junction left unmatched. Germline V lookup: CDR1 MGHRA, CDR2 YSYEKL. CDR3 sequence reads: CASSQEGQATNQPQHF. The CDR3 DNA reads TGCGCCAGCAGCCAAGAGGGACAGGCCACCAATCAGCCCCAGCATTTT.